The rows below give T cell receptor beta chains drawn from one sample of a study of Ad26.COV2.S vaccination and SARS-CoV-2 variants. Repertoires were generated with immunoSEQ multiplex PCR, while TCRdb's copy carries only in-frame clones and drops some. This table holds hundreds of thousands of clones, more than 75% found once. Source: peripheral blood, taken in a trial of Ad26.COV2.S vaccine versus placebo. The origin of the receptors is a person aged 18-60 years who received the Ad26.COV2.S COVID-19 vaccine or a placebo. Each CDR3 is given with its conserved first and last residue. A D gene is named only where the DNA matches it firmly. Clone size is given for some rows only: seen once, a few or many times, or a class if the clone is expanded.

clone_size	v_call	d_call	j_call	cdr3_aa	cdr3_nt
-	TRBV1	-	TRBJ1-3	CTSSRGGVSGNTIYF	TGCACCAGCAGCCGGGGTGGGGTGTCGGGAAACACCATATATTTT
-	TRBV2	-	TRBJ2-2	CASSEGAGELFF	TGTGCCAGCAGTGAAGGGGCCGGGGAGCTGTTTTTT
-	TRBV7-9	-	TRBJ2-5	CASSLSENQETQYF	TGTGCCAGCAGCTTGTCGGAGAACCAAGAGACCCAGTACTTC
-	TRBV5-4	-	TRBJ2-2	CASSPRALTGELFF	TGTGCCAGCAGTCCCCGGGCGTTAACCGGGGAGCTGTTTTTT
-	TRBV5-1	-	TRBJ2-2	CASSLRGETGELFF	TGCGCCAGCAGCCTAAGGGGGGAGACCGGGGAGCTGTTTTTT
-	TRBV9	TRBD1	TRBJ2-1	CASSVEGARRGQQFF	TGTGCCAGCAGCGTAGAGGGGGCCCGTCGAGGTCAGCAGTTCTTC
-	TRBV18	-	TRBJ2-7	CASSPPNGYEQYF	TGTGCCAGCTCACCACCTAACGGCTACGAGCAGTACTTC
-	TRBV11-2	-	TRBJ2-1	CASSLSPGKDEQFF	TGTGCCAGCAGCTTATCGCCAGGGAAGGATGAGCAGTTCTTC
-	TRBV10-2	-	TRBJ1-3	CASSEAGGSGNTIYF	TGCGCCAGCAGTGAGGCCGGGGGCTCTGGAAACACCATATATTTT
-	TRBV6-2/TRBV6-3	TRBD1	TRBJ2-2	CASSYGTANTGELFF	TGTGCCAGCAGTTACGGGACAGCGAACACCGGGGAGCTGTTTTTT
-	TRBV7-2	-	TRBJ2-3	CASSYILDTQYF	TGTGCCAGCAGCTACATTCTAGATACGCAGTATTTT
-	TRBV6-2/TRBV6-3	-	TRBJ2-7	CASSPGGLYEQYF	TGTGCCAGCAGCCCCGGGGGCCTCTACGAGCAGTACTTC
-	TRBV6-2/TRBV6-3	-	TRBJ2-3	CASSWAGTEDTQYF	TGTGCCAGCAGTTGGGCCGGGACCGAAGATACGCAGTATTTT
-	TRBV3-1/TRBV3-2	-	TRBJ1-3	CASSLGIYSGNTIYF	TGTGCCAGCAGCCTGGGTATTTACTCTGGAAACACCATATATTTT
few	TRBV5-6	-	TRBJ1-2	CASSSSRGRGYGYTF	TGTGCCAGCAGCTCCTCCCGCGGCAGGGGCTATGGCTACACCTTC
-	TRBV30	-	TRBJ1-4	CAWSVKFGQYNEKLFF	TGTGCCTGGAGTGTAAAATTCGGACAGTATAATGAAAAACTGTTTTTT
-	TRBV10-3	-	TRBJ1-5	CAISDDRGGNQPQHF	TGTGCCATCAGTGACGACAGAGGGGGCAATCAGCCCCAGCATTTT
-	TRBV27	-	TRBJ2-3	CASRLTGVVWSGPDTQYF	TGTGCCAGCAGATTAACAGGTGTCGTCTGGAGCGGCCCAGATACGCAGTATTTT
-	TRBV9	-	TRBJ2-1	CASSVGSGAAYNEQFF	TGTGCCAGCAGCGTAGGATCGGGGGCCGCTTACAATGAGCAGTTCTTC
once	TRBV7-3	TRBD2	TRBJ2-7	CASSLMERDRGEQYF	TGTGCCAGCAGCTTAATGGAGCGGGACCGTGGAGAGCAGTACTTC
once	TRBV18	-	TRBJ2-7	CASSPLAGMDEQYF	TGTGCCAGCTCACCACTTGCGGGGATGGACGAGCAGTACTTC
-	TRBV5-1	-	TRBJ1-1	CASSPRGTEAFF	TGCGCCAGCAGCCCGAGGGGCACTGAAGCTTTCTTT
-	TRBV12-3/TRBV12-4	-	TRBJ1-6	CASSSQYNSPLHF	TGTGCCAGCAGTTCTCAGTATAATTCACCCCTCCACTTT
-	TRBV7-2	-	TRBJ2-7	CTSSLVYSHSYEQYF	TGTACCAGCAGCTTAGTTTACAGCCACTCCTACGAGCAGTACTTC
-	TRBV7-9	-	TRBJ2-7	CASVTGYYEQYF	TGTGCCAGCGTAACAGGATACTACGAGCAGTACTTC
-	TRBV24-1	-	TRBJ2-2	CATSDSRGTGELFF	TGTGCCACCAGTGATAGCAGGGGAACCGGGGAGCTGTTTTTT
-	TRBV15	-	TRBJ1-1	CATSRNFDRNTEAFF	TGTGCCACCAGCAGAAATTTTGACAGAAACACTGAAGCTTTCTTT